This T cell receptor beta chain stems from a study of blood T cell repertoires in COVID-19. The wider study: Material from acute and convalescent COVID-19 was sourced from the United States, Italy and Spain. The analysed material was cDNA or gDNA that came from T cells, B-cell-depleted T cells, or PBMCs.

Sequenced by immunoSEQ multiplex PCR; TCRdb stores in-frame clones only, minus some. The table lists about 240,000 clones, roughly four fifths of them singletons. Patients in Seattle were enrolled during active infection, then followed longitudinally. Germline CDR1 is SNHLY and CDR2 is FYNNEI. The CDR3 has 13 amino acids. The V gene lost 5 bases and the J gene lost 7 bases, with 12 bases spanning the gap. The TCR originated in a woman older than 75 with COVID-19, enrolled during active disease. The sequenced material came from peripheral blood. The J gene is TRBJ1-5, the V gene TRBV2, with D uncertain. The CDR3, as DNA: TGTGCCAGCAGTCAAGACCCGGGGCAGCCCCAGCATTTT. Protein: CASSQDPGQPQHF.